This T cell receptor beta chain emerged from a study of blood T cell repertoires in COVID-19. Looking at the study overall: Material from acute and convalescent COVID-19 was sourced from the United States, Italy and Spain. PBMCs, B-cell-depleted T cells, or T cells provided the cDNA or gDNA that made up the material.

Patients at the Seattle site were enrolled during active infection and followed longitudinally. In the source study's methods: The authors estimated nucleated cell counts from reference gene primer amplification. The method was immunoSEQ multiplex PCR; TCRdb's version includes in-frame clones alone and lacks a portion of them. Clone size and the V and J calls come from that table; the DNA yielded D and trimming. In the table there are under 200,000 clones, 82% of which are singletons. J gave up 7 bases and V 6 bases, and 10 bases lay outside the gene matches. The CDR3 has 15 residues. Germline CDR1 and CDR2: MDHEN and SYDVKM.

The specimen was peripheral blood. The source of this sequence is an older woman with COVID-19, enrolled during active disease. The chain has TRBV28 and TRBJ2-1; 9 bases line up with TRBD1. The CDR3 is CASRSTGTGSNEQFF. The DNA of the CDR3 is TGTGCCAGCAGATCAACCGGGACAGGGAGTAATGAGCAGTTCTTC.